The source of this T cell receptor (beta chain) is a study of blood T cell repertoires in COVID-19. Data came from immunoSEQ multiplex PCR; TCRdb stores just in-frame clones and leaves some out. The table has approximately 270,000 clones, around 86% seen once; the top ten hold about 1.7%. This clone has just a few counts. This CDR3 contains 20 residues. The J segment lost 1 base and the V segment lost 0 bases, leaving 7 bases of the junction unmatched. The germline V gene encodes CDR1 SGHRS and CDR2 YFSETQ. The source material was PBMCs or T cells enriched from blood (not recorded which). V usage is TRBV5-1 and J usage is TRBJ2-1; 16 bases are shared with TRBD2. This sequence originates from a man between 35 and 55 years old who had recovered from COVID-19. CDR3 region: CASSLEGLAGGPGSYNEQFF. CDR3 DNA sequence: TGCGCCAGCAGCTTGGAGGGACTAGCGGGAGGGCCTGGGTCCTACAATGAGCAGTTCTTC.